This T cell receptor beta chain is drawn from a study of T cell responses to AZD1222 COVID-19 vaccine. General study results and limits: Repertoire sampling was restricted to post-peak T cell response timepoints. Donors were mostly white British, more females; clonal diversity possibly underestimated.

The method was immunoSEQ multiplex PCR; TCRdb's version includes in-frame clones alone and lacks a portion of them. The profile shows 95,000 to 150,000 clones, roughly 84% of them singletons. Details on this clone: Its target is unknown.

V gave up 4 bases and J gave up 9 bases; unmatched junction bases: 16. The CDR3 consists of 15 residues. Germline CDR1 is SGHNT and CDR2 is YYREEE (reference sequence). The sequence derives from an adult in good health. The V and J genes are TRBV5-4 and TRBJ2-7; 7 bases are a match to TRBD1. Sequenced here: peripheral blood, sampled on day 0 of AZD1222 vaccination. This CDR3 reads CASSTGTDRPRGQYF. The DNA of the CDR3 is TGTGCCAGCAGCACGGGGACAGATCGCCCACGAGGGCAGTACTTC. Full variable domain (remainder filled in from reference TRBV5-4 and TRBJ2-7): ETGVTQSPTHLIKTRGQQVTLRCSSQSGHNTVSWYQQALGQGPQFIFQYYREEENGRGNFPPRFSGLQFPNYSSELNVNALELDDSALYLCASSTGTDRPRGQYFGPGTRLTVT.